The rows below give T cell receptor delta chains drawn from one sample of a study of gamma-delta chains in newborns, infants, children. TCRdb reanalysed the reads via CATT. The sample yields 4,000 to 5,000 delta-chain clones, under 50% seen once. Specimen: blood. All receptors derive from a child who received the measles vaccine. CDR3s include the opening cysteine and the closing phenylalanine or tryptophan. The D gene is left open where the match is weak. Clone size is given for some rows only: seen once, a few or many times, or a class if the clone is expanded.

abundance | j_gene | d_gene | v_gene | CDR3nt | CDR3aa
. | TRDJ3 | TRDD3 | TRDV1 | TGTGCTCTTGGGGAACGGAGCATCCTTGACATACTGGGGGCTAGCTCCTGGGACACCCGACAGATGTTTTTC | CALGERSILDILGASSWDTRQMFF
. | TRDJ1 | TRDD3 | TRDV1 | TGTGCTCTTGGGGCTCCGGGGGATACTCCCCACACCGATAAACTCATCTTT | CALGAPGDTPHTDKLIF
. | TRDJ1 | TRDD3 | TRDV1 | TGTGCACTTGGGAAAGGGCGGGGGCTACGCTTAAATTTACTGGGGGATTTTGCCGATAAACTCATCTTT | CALGKGRGLRLNLLGDFADKLIF
few | TRDJ1 | . | TRDV1 | TGTGCTCTTGGGGCCCGTCGCTACACCGATAAACTCATCTTT | CALGARRYTDKLIF
few | TRDJ1 | . | TRDV3 | TGTGCCTCCGATTCCTACGTATTGAGAAATTCTGGGAACTGGGGTTCTGAAGTGAACACCGATAAACTCATCTTT | CASDSYVLRNSGNWGSEVNTDKLIF
. | TRDJ1 | . | TRDV1 | TGTGCTCTTGGGGAACTACCCCGGAATAGACTGGTCTACACCGATAAACTCATCTTT | CALGELPRNRLVYTDKLIF
few | TRDJ1 | . | TRDV1 | TGTGCTCTACGGGGGTTTCCACATCCGTACACCGATAAACTCATCTTT | CALRGFPHPYTDKLIF
few | TRDJ1 | TRDD3 | TRDV1 | TGTGCTCTTGGGGAACCCCAGAAGGATACGCGAGGGTACACCGATAAACTCATCTTT | CALGEPQKDTRGYTDKLIF
. | TRDJ1 | . | TRDV1 | TGTGCTCTTGATTCCGGAAAGCAATACACCGATAAACTCATCTTT | CALDSGKQYTDKLIF
few | TRDJ3 | . | TRDV1 | TGTGCTCTTGGGGAACGGGTTTGCTACGTTAACTGGGACGCCTGGGACACCCGACAGATGTTTTTC | CALGERVCYVNWDAWDTRQMFF
. | TRDJ1 | TRDD3 | TRDV1 | TGTGCTCTTGGGGACCCCGGGCGTACTGGGGGATCGAACACCGATAAACTCATCTTT | CALGDPGRTGGSNTDKLIF
. | TRDJ1 | . | TRAV29/DV5 | TGTGCAGCAAGCCCGAATCAGCACTCTGGTTACAACACCGATAAACTCATCTTT | CAASPNQHSGYNTDKLIF
medium-sized | TRDJ3 | TRDD3 | TRDV2 | TGTGCCTGTGACACGCCAAGTCCCTGGGGGAACTGGAGCTCCTGGGACACCCGACAGATGTTTTTC | CACDTPSPWGNWSSWDTRQMFF
few | TRDJ1 | TRDD3 | TRDV3 | TGTGCCTCGTCTGGGGGGCCGTACACCGATAAACTCATCTTT | CASSGGPYTDKLIF
few | TRDJ1 | . | TRDV1 | TGTGCTCTTGGGGAACTGGATGGGGACATAATACTCATCTTT | CALGELDGDIILIF
few | TRDJ1 | . | TRDV3 | . | CASYSCCPDKLIF
few | TRDJ1 | . | TRDV2 | TGTGCCTGTGACACTCCCGCCGAGAGATTCATCTTT | CACDTPAERFIF
. | TRDJ1 | TRDD2 | TRDV1 | TGTGCTCTTGTCCGATCTTCCTACGCCACTCCTATCCCCCGATACACCGATAAACTCATCTTT | CALVRSSYATPIPRYTDKLIF
. | TRDJ1 | . | TRDV1 | TGTGCTCTTGGGGAATCCTTCCTATACGACTTACTGGGGACCCCGCTAGATAAACTCATCTTT | CALGESFLYDLLGTPLDKLIF
. | TRDJ1 | TRDD3 | TRDV1 | TGTGCTCTTGGGGAATACACCTACGTCGAGTCCCCGGTACTGGGGGATACCCTCCGGTACACCGATAAACTCATCTTT | CALGEYTYVESPVLGDTLRYTDKLIF
hyperexpanded | TRDJ1 | TRDD3 | TRDV1 | TGTGCTCTTGGGGAACTAGCTCTTACAGTACTGGGGAGGGGTAAACTCATCTTT | CALGELALTVLGRGKLIF
. | TRDJ1 | TRDD3 | TRDV3 | TGTGCCTTTGACATGTTCGTTGCTGGGGGATACTTGTACACCGATAAACTCATCTTT | CAFDMFVAGGYLYTDKLIF
. | TRDJ1 | TRDD3 | TRDV2 | TGTGCCTGTGACACTGGCCTTCCCCGCCTTACTGGGGGATCAAAATCTAACACCGATAAACTCATCTTT | CACDTGLPRLTGGSKSNTDKLIF
few | TRDJ1 | . | TRAV29/DV5 | TGTGCAGCAGGGGAGGCCAACACCGATAAACTCATCTTT | CAAGEANTDKLIF
. | TRDJ1 | TRDD3 | TRDV1 | TGTGCTCTTGGGGAACTCATCTGTCCCTACTGGGGGATACCGGCCGATAAACTCATCTTT | CALGELICPYWGIPADKLIF
few | TRDJ1 | . | TRDV1 | TGTGCTCTTGGGGAAACCACCAGGCCTTCCGTCGCTCGGAGAGCTCGCTCCACCGATAAACTCATCTTT | CALGETTRPSVARRARSTDKLIF
. | TRDJ3 | TRDD3 | TRDV2 | TGTGCCTGTGACGATTACTGGGGGGGGAACTCCTGGGACACCCGACAGATGTTTTTC | CACDDYWGGNSWDTRQMFF
few | TRDJ1 | . | TRDV2 | TGTGCCTGTGATTTAGTGGGGACCTACTACACCGATAAACTCATCTTT | CACDLVGTYYTDKLIF
few | TRDJ1 | TRDD2 | TRDV1 | TGTGCTCTTGGGGAGCCTTCCTACGTTTCAGGGCGGAGGGATAAACTCATCTTT | CALGEPSYVSGRRDKLIF
. | TRDJ1 | TRDD3 | TRDV3 | TGTGCCTCCCGTCACTTTAACTGGGGGATACGGTCCGATAAACTCATCTTT | CASRHFNWGIRSDKLIF
. | TRDJ1 | . | TRDV2 | TGTGCCTGTGACCTGTTTGATAAACTCATCTTT | CACDLFDKLIF
. | TRDJ1 | TRDD3 | TRDV1 | TGTGCTCTTGGGGAACACAAGGCTGGGGGATCACTGACCGATAAACTCATCTTT | CALGEHKAGGSLTDKLIF
few | TRDJ1 | . | TRDV1 | TGTGCTCTTGGGGAACGGTTGTGGGCCACCGATAAACTCATCTTT | CALGERLWATDKLIF
few | TRDJ1 | TRDD2 | TRDV1 | TGTGCTCTTGGGGAAAATCGTTTTCCTACTTTGTACACCGATAAACTCATCTTT | CALGENRFPTLYTDKLIF
large | TRDJ1 | TRDD3 | TRDV1 | TGTGCTCTTGGGGAAGTCCTGTACTGGGGGATACGGACCGATAAACTCATCTTT | CALGEVLYWGIRTDKLIF
. | TRDJ1 | TRDD3 | TRDV1 | TGTGCTCTTGGGGAATCACACCTACTTGGTTATGGGGGACCTTACACCGATAAGCTCATCTTT | CALGESHLLGYGGPYTDKLIF
. | TRDJ1 | TRDD3 | TRDV3 | TGCGCCTTTAGGGGGTTCCTAGACCCCTACTGGGGGATACATCTGTCTCGGTACACCGATAAACTCATCTTT | CAFRGFLDPYWGIHLSRYTDKLIF
. | TRDJ3 | TRDD3 | TRDV1 | TGTGCTCTTGGGCCCATCCGGGATGGGGGATACATAGCGTCCTGGGACACCCGACAGATGTTTTTC | CALGPIRDGGYIASWDTRQMFF
once | TRDJ1 | . | TRDV1 | TGTGCTCTTGGGGACCTTTCCTACTACTGGGGGCCTCTACTGTACACCGATAAACTCATCTTT | CALGDLSYYWGPLLYTDKLIF
. | TRDJ1 | TRDD3 | TRDV1 | TGTGCTCTTGGGGAACGGTTTCCAGAATCATACTGGGGGATACCTAGGATATACACCGATAAACTCACCTTT | CALGERFPESYWGIPRIYTDKLTF
few | TRDJ1 | . | TRDV3 | TGTGCCTTTAGCCAAAGAAGGTGGGGGGTAACCGATAAACTCATCTTT | CAFSQRRWGVTDKLIF
few | TRDJ1 | TRDD3 | TRDV3 | TGTGCCTTTAGAGCTGAATACTGGGGGACGTACACCGATAAACTCATCTTT | CAFRAEYWGTYTDKLIF
. | TRDJ1 | TRDD3 | TRDV1 | TGTGCTCTTGGGGGACCTCTTTCCACGTACTGGGGGATACTAATCAGCTATAAACTCATCTTT | CALGGPLSTYWGILISYKLIF
. | TRDJ1 | TRDD3 | TRDV1 | TGTGCTCTTGGGGAACTCGGAGGACTGGGGGATATTAAAACCGATAAACTCATCTTT | CALGELGGLGDIKTDKLIF
few | TRDJ1 | . | TRDV1 | TGTGCTCTTGGGGAAGTAATTCACCCCACCGATAAACTCATCTTT | CALGEVIHPTDKLIF
. | TRDJ1 | . | TRDV1 | TGTGCTCTTGGGGAACTATCAGGACGAGGGGAACTCATCTTT | CALGELSGRGELIF
. | TRDJ1 | TRDD3 | TRDV2 | TGTGCCTGTGAGCCTCTATTAACTGGGGGATACAGAGGGGACGATAAACTCATCTTT | CACEPLLTGGYRGDDKLIF
. | TRDJ1 | . | TRDV1 | TGTGCTCTTGGGGACTCCCGAACCGCTCCTACTTTACAGGGGTCGGATAAACTCATCTTT | CALGDSRTAPTLQGSDKLIF
. | TRDJ1 | TRDD3 | TRDV1 | TGTGCTCTTGGGGAAATAGACCCTTCTCCTTTCCCTTTACTGGGGGTAAACACCGATAAACTCATCTTT | CALGEIDPSPFPLLGVNTDKLIF
. | TRDJ1 | TRDD3 | TRDV1 | TGTGCTCTTGGGGAATTGGACTGGGGGTTTGGTTTGGCCGATAAGCTCATCTTT | CALGELDWGFGLADKLIF